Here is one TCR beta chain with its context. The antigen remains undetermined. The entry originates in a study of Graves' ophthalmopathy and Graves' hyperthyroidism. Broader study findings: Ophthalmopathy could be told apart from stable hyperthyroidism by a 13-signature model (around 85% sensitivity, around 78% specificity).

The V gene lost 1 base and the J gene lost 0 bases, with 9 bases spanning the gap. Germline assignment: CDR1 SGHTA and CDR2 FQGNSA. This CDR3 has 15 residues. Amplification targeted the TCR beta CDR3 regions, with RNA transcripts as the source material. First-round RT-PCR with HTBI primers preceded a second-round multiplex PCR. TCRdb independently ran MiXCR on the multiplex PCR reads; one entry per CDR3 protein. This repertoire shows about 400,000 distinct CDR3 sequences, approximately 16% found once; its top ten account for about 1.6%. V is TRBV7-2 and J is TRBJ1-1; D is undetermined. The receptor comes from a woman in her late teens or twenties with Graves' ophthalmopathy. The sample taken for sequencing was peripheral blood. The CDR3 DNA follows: TGTGCCAGCAGCTTAGTTGCGGGTGTGAACACTGAAGCTTTCTTT. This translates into CASSLVAGVNTEAFF.